Listed here are 17 T cell receptor beta chains from one sample, sequenced in a study of blood T cells in healthy people across ages. The authors ran a second PCR of about 6 to 11 cycles using a sample-barcoded 5' primer and a J-beta primer mix. TCRdb recomputed calls from the 5' RACE reads with MiXCR, one row per CDR3 protein. The sample includes fewer than 2,000,000 distinct CDR3 sequences, around 35% of them seen just once. Sequenced: blood. The receptors stem from a woman aged 25 to 39 in good health.

The rearrangement uses TRBV4-1 and TRBJ1-1; possible D gene TRBD1, 5 bases. V lost 4 bases and J 0 bases, leaving 12 bases between the germline ends. The CDR3 sequence is 15 residues long. CDR1 is MGHRA, CDR2 YSYEKL, per germline. In DNA, the CDR3 is TGCGCCAGCAGCCCGAGACAGTTTGTGAACACTGAAGCTTTCTTT. Amino acids: CASSPRQFVNTEAFF.

This clonotype was counted at least ten times. In nucleotides, the CDR3 is TGTGCCAGCAGCCCCCGGATCTCCTACAATGAGCAGTTCTTC. This codes for CASSPRISYNEQFF. V and J are TRBV7-9 and TRBJ2-1; D is undetermined. V shed 5 bases and J shed 0 bases, with 8 bases lying between them. Germline V gene sequence: CDR1 SEHNR, CDR2 FQNEAQ (reference sequence). The CDR3 consists of 14 residues.

In this sample, this clonotype turned up once. One end of the junction fails to match germline, which may point to a read error. J is TRBJ2-5 and V is TRBV5-1; TRBD1 or TRBD2 may be the D gene (6 bases each). CDR3 length: 17 residues. In germline, CDR1 is SGHRS, CDR2 YFSETQ. CDR3 DNA sequence: TGCGCCTGCAGCTTGGAAGGTCCTGGGGGGTGGGGGCATGAGCAGTACTTC. Translated: CACSLEGPGGWGHEQYF. The whole variable domain, remainder taken from reference TRBV5-1 and TRBJ2-5, is KAGVTQTPRYLIKTRGQQVTLSCSPISGHRSVSWYQQTPGQGLQFLFEYFSETQRNKGNFPGRFSGRQFSNSRSEMNVSTLELGDSALYLCACSLEGPGGWGHEQYFGPGTRLLVL.

For this clonotype: A much larger clonotype is one base distant, so this may be a read error. The genes are TRBV7-2 and TRBJ2-3; 9 bases map to TRBD1. The germline gives CDR1 SGHTA, CDR2 FQGNSA. The CDR3 is 14 amino acids. The CDR3 coding sequence is TGTGTCAGCAGCTTAATGGACAGGGGCAATACGCAGTATTTT. Translation: CVSSLMDRGNTQYF. Based on the CDR3 plus reference TRBV7-2 and TRBJ2-3, the full variable domain is GAGVSQSPSNKVTEKGKDVELRCDPISGHTALYWYRQSLGQGLEFLIYFQGNSAPDKSGLPSDRFSAERTGGSVSTLTIQRTQQEDSAVYLCVSSLMDRGNTQYFGPGTRLTVL.

The rearrangement uses TRBV10-3 and TRBJ2-7; TRBD1 aligns across 8 bases. CDR1 is ENHRY and CDR2 is SYGVKD in the germline V gene. The CDR3 is 13 amino acids. Losses at the gene ends were 6 bases for V and 6 bases for J; bases not matched to a gene: 7. The CDR3 loop is CAIRIDRGGEQYF. The CDR3 coding sequence is TGTGCCATCAGGATTGACAGGGGAGGCGAGCAGTACTTC.

The CDR3 loop is CASTGGSGRPYEQYF. The CDR3 DNA follows: TGTGCCAGCACCGGCGGTAGCGGGAGGCCCTACGAGCAGTACTTC. The V call is TRBV28, the J call TRBJ2-7; 10 bases map to TRBD2. The J segment lost 2 bases and the V segment lost 7 bases, leaving 8 bases of the junction unmatched. The CDR3 spans 15 residues. Germline loops: CDR1 MDHEN, CDR2 SYDVKM.

This rearrangement joins TRBV4-2 to TRBJ1-2; D not certain. Trimming removed 0 bases at V and 0 bases at J, with 5 bases between. Germline V gene lookup returns CDR1 LGHNA and CDR2 YNFKEQ. The CDR3 is 14 amino acids. This CDR3 is CASSQDFSNYGYTF. DNA of the CDR3: TGTGCCAGCAGCCAAGATTTTTCTAACTATGGCTACACCTTC.

The V and J genes are TRBV7-6 and TRBJ2-1, with TRBD2 identical over 7 bases. The junction had 11 bases not matched to a gene; V was cut back by 4 bases and J by 2 bases. Germline loops: CDR1 SGHVS, CDR2 FNYEAQ. The CDR3 loop spans 17 amino acids. In DNA form, the CDR3 reads TGTGCCAGCAGCTACAGAATGCTAGCGGTCCCCTACAATGAGCAGTTCTTC. It specifies CASSYRMLAVPYNEQFF.

This clonotype was counted between two and nine times. The gene calls are TRBV28 and TRBJ2-3; TRBD2 matches 7 bases. Looked up from germline, CDR1 is MDHEN and CDR2 is SYDVKM. CDR3 size: 15 residues. The V and J ends lost 6 bases and 1 base, in that order; junction bases with no gene match: 7. The chain's CDR3 is CASSSYTSGTDTQYF. CDR3 nucleotides: TGTGCCAGCAGCTCCTATACTAGCGGCACAGATACGCAGTATTTT.

The gene calls are TRBV21-1 and TRBJ2-5; the D call TRBD2 from the table was never checked on the DNA. TRBV21-1 is annotated as a pseudogene. The CDR3 length is 15 residues. The CDR3 protein is CASSKGRLVQETQYF. The CDR3 nucleotides read TGTGCCAGCAGCAAAGGCAGGCTAGTCCAAGAGACCCAGTACTTC.

The chain carries TRBV5-1 and TRBJ1-1, with a weak D call TRBD1 (5 bases). The V end was cut by 4 bases, the J end by 0 bases, with 16 bases between. The CDR3 is 16 amino acids. Per germline, CDR1 SGHRS and CDR2 YFSETQ. The CDR3 region has the DNA TGCGCCAGCAGCGTATCAACCGGGACGGTGAACACTGAAGCTTTCTTT. It translates to CASSVSTGTVNTEAFF.

This chain joins TRBV6-1 and TRBJ1-2; D remains unclear. V lost 2 bases, J lost 0 bases, and 10 bases lay in between. CDR3 length: 15 residues. The V gene's germline CDR1 is MNHNS and CDR2 SASEGT. CDR3 residues: CASSESGGANYGYTF. CDR3 in DNA: TGTGCCAGCAGTGAATCTGGCGGTGCTAACTATGGCTACACCTTC.

This clonotype was detected a few times. The CDR3 region is CASSTRQAGGMETQYF. CDR3 sequence (DNA): TGTGCCAGCAGCACCCGACAGGCGGGGGGGATGGAGACCCAGTACTTC. This rearrangement joins TRBV7-2 to TRBJ2-5; TRBD2 matches at 9 bases. Germline values: CDR1 SGHTA, CDR2 FQGNSA. After removal of 5 bases from V and 5 bases from J, the junction contained 12 bases not matched to a gene. The CDR3 has 16 residues.

V and J are TRBV6-2 or TRBV6-3 and TRBJ2-3; perhaps TRBD2 as D (5 bases). The CDR3 covers 15 residues. Trimming stripped 3 bases from V and 2 bases from J, with 12 bases between. Germline V CDR1 and CDR2: MNHEY, SVGEGT. The chain's CDR3 is CASSYGEGSTDTQYF. The CDR3 DNA reads as TGTGCCAGCAGTTATGGTGAGGGTTCCACAGATACGCAGTATTTT.

The V and J genes are TRBV5-6 and TRBJ2-7; the match to TRBD1 covers 7 bases. With the DNA end fitting TRBJ2-5 better, the J assignment may be wrong. Germline V lookup: CDR1 SGHDT, CDR2 YYEEEE. The CDR3 has 13 amino acids. The CDR3 is CASSLGDRTTQYF. In nucleotides, the CDR3 is TGTGCCAGCAGCTTGGGGGACAGAACGACCCAGTACTTC.

The V call is TRBV6-1, the J call TRBJ2-7; possible D gene TRBD2, 5 bases. The CDR3 consists of 13 residues. CDR1 is MNHNS and CDR2 is SASEGT in the germline V gene. Trimming pared 8 bases from V and 6 bases from J, leaving 17 bases between. The CDR3 sequence: CASSGLLAGEQYF. The CDR3 DNA is TGTGCCAGCTCCGGCCTCTTGGCGGGCGAGCAGTACTTC.

The chain uses TRBV21-1 and TRBJ2-3; TRBD1 reflects the table's D call only, with no check against the DNA. TRBV21-1 is a documented pseudogene. The CDR3 covers 17 residues. This chain's CDR3 is CASSKLGRGSCTDTQYF. CDR3 nucleotides: TGTGCCAGCAGCAAACTCGGCAGGGGGTCATGCACAGATACGCAGTATTTT.